Listed below are T cell receptor beta chains from one sample, sequenced in a study of OX40 agonist ivuxolimab in advanced cancers. The data were produced by immunoSEQ multiplex PCR, yet TCRdb's version contains in-frame clones alone and is incomplete. The sample lists tens of thousands of clones, around 85% occurring once. The sequences come from CD4+ or CD8+ T cells sorted from blood, collected in a trial of the OX40 agonist ivuxolimab. These receptors originate from an adult with an advanced solid tumor such as melanoma, head and neck, liver or kidney cancer. Each CDR3 is given with its conserved first and last residue. A D gene is named only where the DNA matches it firmly. Clone size is stated in some rows and not others, as once, few, many or a class when expanded.

>-|TRBV7-2|-|TRBJ1-1|15
CASSHKGDLNTEAFF
TGTGCCAGCAGCCATAAGGGGGATCTGAACACTGAAGCTTTCTTT
>-|TRBV7-2|-|TRBJ2-7|11
CASSSAYEQYF
TGTGCCAGCAGCTCAGCCTACGAGCAGTACTTC
>-|TRBV2|-|TRBJ2-1|11
CASSASDEQFF
TGTGCCAGCAGTGCCAGCGATGAGCAGTTCTTC
>few|TRBV27|TRBD2|TRBJ2-7|15
CASSLFGGGAHEQYF
TGTGCCAGCAGTTTATTCGGCGGGGGGGCCCACGAGCAGTACTTC
>-|TRBV1|-|TRBJ2-7|15
CTSSQDRTVVYEQYF
TGCACCAGCAGCCAAGACCGGACAGTCGTCTACGAGCAGTACTTC
>-|TRBV15|-|TRBJ2-7|17
CATSRDETGLLGYEQYF
TGTGCCACCAGCAGAGATGAGACGGGCCTCCTGGGCTACGAGCAGTACTTC
>-|TRBV5-1|-|TRBJ1-6|15
CASSLRSREDSPLHF
TGCGCCAGCAGCTTGAGGAGCAGGGAAGATTCACCCCTCCACTTT
>large|TRBV9|-|TRBJ1-3|15
CASSSEGVSGNTIYF
TGTGCCAGCAGCTCCGAGGGGGTTTCTGGAAACACCATATATTTT
>-|TRBV4-1|-|TRBJ2-7|14
CASSLSGASYEQYF
TGCGCCAGCAGCCTTTCGGGGGCTTCCTACGAGCAGTACTTC
>-|TRBV12-5|-|TRBJ1-1|18
CASGLVLGGTGMNTEAFF
TGTGCTAGTGGTTTGGTATTGGGCGGTACAGGGATGAACACTGAAGCTTTCTTT
>few|TRBV19|-|TRBJ1-1|13
CASKAGINTEAFF
TGTGCCAGTAAGGCAGGGATTAACACTGAAGCTTTCTTT
>-|TRBV18|-|TRBJ1-1|13
CASSLGQNTEAFF
TGTGCCAGCTCACTGGGGCAGAACACTGAAGCTTTCTTT
>-|TRBV5-6|-|TRBJ1-5|15
CASSPRGGLNQPQHF
TGTGCCAGCAGCCCCCGCGGGGGCCTCAATCAGCCCCAGCATTTT
>-|TRBV4-2|TRBD1|TRBJ2-2|15
CASSQDRTGGEELFF
TGTGCCAGCAGCCAAGATCGTACAGGGGGCGAGGAGCTGTTTTTT
>-|TRBV6-6|-|TRBJ2-1|14
CASRNSRSYNEQFF
TGTGCCAGCAGAAACTCTAGATCCTACAATGAGCAGTTCTTC
>-|TRBV7-9|-|TRBJ2-3|17
CASSLSQGPQYTDTQYF
TGTGCCAGCAGCTTATCCCAGGGGCCCCAATACACAGATACGCAGTATTTT
>once|TRBV2|-|TRBJ1-5|14
CASSGEGGNQPQHF
TGTGCCAGCTCGGGGGAGGGAGGCAATCAGCCCCAGCATTTT
>few|TRBV18|TRBD1|TRBJ1-5|15
CASSPGTGRNQPQHF
TGTGCCAGCTCACCTGGGACAGGGCGCAATCAGCCCCAGCATTTT
>-|TRBV6-1|-|TRBJ1-2|14
CASSDGGAMGGYTF
TGTGCCAGCAGTGATGGGGGGGCGATGGGTGGCTACACCTTC
>-|TRBV19|TRBD1|TRBJ2-7|13
CATSDRAKYEQYF
TGTGCCACCTCGGACAGGGCGAAATACGAGCAGTACTTC
>-|TRBV6-6|TRBD1|TRBJ1-1|15
CASSWRTGMNTEAFF
TGTGCCAGCAGTTGGAGGACAGGGATGAACACTGAAGCTTTCTTT
>once|TRBV9|-|TRBJ2-7|14
CASSADRRAKEQYF
TGTGCCAGCAGCGCCGACCGGCGGGCGAAAGAGCAGTACTTC
>-|TRBV10-2|TRBD1|TRBJ1-1|15
CASSESGGAITEAFF
TGCGCCAGCAGTGAGTCAGGGGGCGCGATCACTGAAGCTTTCTTT
>-|TRBV5-8|-|TRBJ1-2|14
CASSSGRRDHGYTF
TGTGCCAGCAGCTCGGGACGCCGTGACCATGGCTACACCTTC
>-|TRBV5-1|-|TRBJ2-1|12
CASSLGGNEQFF
TGCGCCAGCAGCTTGGGTGGGAATGAGCAGTTCTTC
>-|TRBV7-2|-|TRBJ2-3|15
CASSLRGRTTDTQYF
TGTGCCAGCAGCTTAAGAGGGAGAACTACAGATACGCAGTATTTT
>-|TRBV15|-|TRBJ2-1|11
CATSTYNEQFF
TGTGCCACCAGTACATACAATGAGCAGTTCTTC
>once|TRBV7-9|-|TRBJ1-1|12
CASSLVAEEAFF
TGTGCCAGCAGCTTGGTGGCAGAAGAAGCTTTCTTT
>-|TRBV21-1|-|TRBJ2-4|17
CASSKGGLAGAKNIQYF
TGTGCCAGCAGCAAAGGGGGACTAGCGGGAGCCAAAAACATTCAGTACTTC
>-|TRBV19|TRBD1|TRBJ2-5|13
CASSDRAEETQYF
TGTGCCAGCTCGGACAGGGCCGAAGAGACCCAGTACTTC
>-|TRBV15|TRBD1|TRBJ2-7|14
CATSYMTGAYEQYF
TGTGCCACCAGCTATATGACAGGGGCCTACGAGCAGTACTTC
>-|TRBV7-2|-|TRBJ2-5|15
CASSQIQTFSETQYF
TGTGCCAGCAGCCAAATTCAGACGTTTTCGGAGACCCAGTACTTC
>once|TRBV5-8|-|TRBJ1-2|18
CASSWGAMAGRPNYGYTF
TGTGCCAGCAGTTGGGGGGCTATGGCAGGGCGACCTAACTATGGCTACACCTTC
>-|TRBV7-2|TRBD1|TRBJ1-2|14
CASSLDRGNYGYTF
TGTGCCAGCAGCCTGGACAGGGGTAACTATGGCTACACCTTC
>-|TRBV2|TRBD1|TRBJ1-5|15
CASRAGTASNQPQHF
TGTGCCAGCAGAGCCGGGACAGCTAGCAATCAGCCCCAGCATTTT
>once|TRBV18|-|TRBJ2-7|13
CASSPPALYEQYF
TGTGCCAGCTCACCACCCGCGCTCTACGAGCAGTACTTC
>once|TRBV7-2|TRBD1|TRBJ1-4|15
CASSLQGATNEKLFF
TGTGCCAGCAGCTTACAGGGGGCAACTAATGAAAAACTGTTTTTT
>-|TRBV7-2|-|TRBJ2-7|13
CASSESGPYEQYF
TGTGCCAGCAGCGAAAGCGGTCCCTACGAGCAGTACTTC
>-|TRBV4-1|-|TRBJ2-7|13
CASSPPPSDEQYF
TGCGCCAGCAGCCCCCCACCTTCGGACGAGCAGTACTTC
>-|TRBV5-6|-|TRBJ1-2|12
CASSYGTNGYTF
TGTGCCAGCAGCTACGGGACAAATGGCTACACCTTC
>once|TRBV9|TRBD1|TRBJ1-2|14
CASSPRDRVNGYTF
TGTGCCAGCAGCCCCCGGGACAGGGTAAACGGCTACACCTTC
>few|TRBV9|-|TRBJ2-1|12
CASGVHWNEQFF
TGTGCCAGCGGGGTTCACTGGAATGAGCAGTTCTTC
>-|TRBV5-1|TRBD2|TRBJ2-7|17
CASSLSFAGGGQGEQYF
TGCGCCAGCAGCTTGTCTTTTGCGGGAGGTGGACAAGGCGAGCAGTACTTC
>-|TRBV7-3|TRBD2|TRBJ2-2|16
CASSLESSGTTGELFF
TGTGCCAGCAGCTTAGAGTCTAGCGGGACTACCGGGGAGCTGTTTTTT
>-|TRBV5-1|TRBD1|TRBJ1-2|15
CASSAGTGGHRGYTF
TGCGCCAGCAGCGCCGGGACAGGGGGTCATCGGGGCTACACCTTC
>-|TRBV29-1|TRBD1|TRBJ1-2|16
CSAEDRGIISNYGYTF
TGCAGCGCCGAGGACAGGGGAATAATTTCTAACTATGGCTACACCTTC
>-|TRBV25-1|-|TRBJ2-2|13
CASSDSNTGELFF
TGTGCCAGCAGTGACAGCAACACCGGGGAGCTGTTTTTT
>-|TRBV10-3|-|TRBJ1-1|17
CAISSGGKGRANTEAFF
TGTGCCATCAGTTCCGGGGGTAAGGGTCGGGCGAACACTGAAGCTTTCTTT
>-|TRBV11-1|-|TRBJ2-6|15
CASSFVVAGANVLTF
TGTGCCAGCAGCTTTGTGGTAGCTGGGGCCAACGTCCTGACTTTC
>-|TRBV29-1|-|TRBJ2-3|14
CSVEGRLGSNTQYF
TGCAGCGTTGAAGGAAGGTTAGGGTCGAATACGCAGTATTTT
>-|TRBV25-1|-|TRBJ1-2|13
CASSGNGAGGYTF
TGTGCCAGCAGTGGGAATGGGGCCGGGGGCTACACCTTC
>-|TRBV10-3|-|TRBJ2-7|13
CAVEDRRRYEQYF
TGTGCCGTTGAAGACAGGAGACGCTACGAGCAGTACTTC
>few|TRBV6-6|TRBD2|TRBJ2-7|12
CASGGGSVEQYF
TGTGCCAGCGGAGGCGGGAGTGTCGAGCAGTACTTC